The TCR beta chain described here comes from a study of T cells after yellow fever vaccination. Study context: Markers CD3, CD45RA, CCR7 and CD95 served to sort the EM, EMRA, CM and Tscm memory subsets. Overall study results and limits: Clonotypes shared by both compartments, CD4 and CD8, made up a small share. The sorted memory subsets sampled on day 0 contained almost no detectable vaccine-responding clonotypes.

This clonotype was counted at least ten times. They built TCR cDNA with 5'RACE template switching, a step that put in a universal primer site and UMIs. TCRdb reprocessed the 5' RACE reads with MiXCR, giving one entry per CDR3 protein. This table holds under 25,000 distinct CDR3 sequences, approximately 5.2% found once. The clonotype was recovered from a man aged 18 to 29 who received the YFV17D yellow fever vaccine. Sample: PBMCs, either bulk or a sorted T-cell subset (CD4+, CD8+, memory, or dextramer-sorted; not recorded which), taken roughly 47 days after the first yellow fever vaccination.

The CDR3 nucleotides are TGTGCCAGCTCCCCCTATAATTCACCCCTCCACTTT. It encodes CASSPYNSPLHF. The chain recombines TRBV18 with TRBJ1-6; D gene uncertain. V was cut by 6 bases and J by 2 bases, with 2 bases left in between. The germline CDR1 and CDR2 sequences are KGHSH and LQKENI. This CDR3 has 12 amino acids. The full variable domain, its missing parts supplied by reference TRBV18 and TRBJ1-6, is NAGVMQNPRHLVRRRGQEARLRCSPMKGHSHVYWYRQLPEEGLKFMVYLQKENIIDESGMPKERFSAEFPKEGPSILRIQQVVRGDSAAYFCASSPYNSPLHFGNGTRLTVT.